This T cell receptor (beta chain) derives from a study of shared clonotypes between healthy human individuals (dated by TCRdb to between 2020 and 2021). Turning to the overall study: Two women and a few men aged 18 to 49 years were included in the cohort. To estimate repertoire size and how much clonotypes are shared between individuals, the study performed deep sequencing of blood TCR repertoires from a few healthy adults. Different laboratories and diverse techniques were used to prepare libraries and sequence TCR repertoires, to increase sequencing depth and limit assay-specific biases. Each donor's leukapheresis produced roughly between roughly 0.85 and 10 billion PBMCs. General conclusions and limits of the study: Pairwise subsampling indicated that sequencing depth was expected to affect the degree of clonotype sharing among donors. Because the study included only a small number of donors, the genetic and exposure-history diversity represented was limited. Sampling was restricted to blood, and TCR repertoires in tissues likely differ from the TCR repertoires found in blood.

The donors were healthy, HIV-negative adults who had no recently reported acute infections or vaccinations. All donors were Caucasian adults living in Nashville, Tennessee, USA. In the unsorted samples, approximately 85 million PBMCs were counted, and genomic DNA was extracted using the QIAamp DNA Blood Mini kit. After blood collection by leukapheresis, PBMCs were isolated using Ficoll-Histopaque density gradient centrifugation and then cryopreserved in the vapor phase of liquid nitrogen. Using the deep immunoSEQ assay, TCR CDR3 regions were amplified from genomic DNA by multiplex PCR. Extracted genomic DNA from each cell subset was distributed evenly across all wells of several immunoSEQ 96-well plates, and each plate was treated as a replicate. For unsorted PBMC, around 0.3 ug genomic DNA, equal to roughly 32,000 T cell genomes, was loaded into each replicate PCR. Ten immunoSEQ deep assay plates were used to sequence the unsorted PBMC genomic DNA. The purified libraries were quantified using a Qubit 3.0 fluorometer, sized with a Bioanalyzer 2100, and then quantified again using the KAPA Library Quantification kit. Each immunoSEQ 96-well plate was sequenced on its own single-read 150-cycle Illumina NextSeq 550 flow cell. Turning to the authors' computational methods: Because the immunoSEQ output held only junctional sequences and lacked quality scores, the filtering could not match the filtering applied to full-length reads. To assign V/J genes and CDR3, sequences were annotated using PyIR, a Python wrapper for IgBLAST v1.9, with IMGT germline references. Reads with weak V/J assignments (E-value above 1e-6), missing CDR3, stop codons, out-of-frame junctions, or ambiguous translated residues were removed. V3J clonotypes were defined by identical inferred V gene, J gene, and CDR3 amino acid sequence. The percentage overlap between two repertoires was calculated by dividing the number of shared unique clonotypes by the size of the smaller repertoire. Three approaches were used to assess repertoire richness: RTK rarefaction, the Chao1 estimator, and Recon v2.1 estimates of unobserved clonotypes. The source is immuneACCESS, and TCRdb retained only in-frame sequences with V and J called. Part of the clones is not carried over; for the studies checked, unresolved V genes explain less than half of this, and the remainder is unexplained. V and J calls and clone size follow that table, whereas D and trimming were derived from the DNA. The sample table records hundreds of thousands of clones; 70% to 80% of these occur just once. About 12% of the sample rests with the top ten.

The CDR3 runs 13 amino acids, cysteine and phenylalanine included. Only the CDR3 part of the read is kept: 39 bases, read in frame from the first base. Cut back by 3 bases and 7 bases, the V and J ends lie 11 bases apart. CDR1 and CDR2 are drawn from the germline V gene: MNHNS, SASEGT. With regard to this clone: Its target antigen remains unknown. No base qualities exist here, and no much larger clone lies one base off it.

Here the chain combines TRBV6-1 and TRBJ2-3, with no reliable assignment of the D segment. The material sequenced was PBMCs. The TCR was taken from a woman in her 40s in good health. Some clones in this sample may be carry-over from other donors' samples. The DNA is as follows: TGTGCCAGCAGTGACGCCCCCCTACATACGCAGTATTTT. It codes for CASSDAPLHTQYF.